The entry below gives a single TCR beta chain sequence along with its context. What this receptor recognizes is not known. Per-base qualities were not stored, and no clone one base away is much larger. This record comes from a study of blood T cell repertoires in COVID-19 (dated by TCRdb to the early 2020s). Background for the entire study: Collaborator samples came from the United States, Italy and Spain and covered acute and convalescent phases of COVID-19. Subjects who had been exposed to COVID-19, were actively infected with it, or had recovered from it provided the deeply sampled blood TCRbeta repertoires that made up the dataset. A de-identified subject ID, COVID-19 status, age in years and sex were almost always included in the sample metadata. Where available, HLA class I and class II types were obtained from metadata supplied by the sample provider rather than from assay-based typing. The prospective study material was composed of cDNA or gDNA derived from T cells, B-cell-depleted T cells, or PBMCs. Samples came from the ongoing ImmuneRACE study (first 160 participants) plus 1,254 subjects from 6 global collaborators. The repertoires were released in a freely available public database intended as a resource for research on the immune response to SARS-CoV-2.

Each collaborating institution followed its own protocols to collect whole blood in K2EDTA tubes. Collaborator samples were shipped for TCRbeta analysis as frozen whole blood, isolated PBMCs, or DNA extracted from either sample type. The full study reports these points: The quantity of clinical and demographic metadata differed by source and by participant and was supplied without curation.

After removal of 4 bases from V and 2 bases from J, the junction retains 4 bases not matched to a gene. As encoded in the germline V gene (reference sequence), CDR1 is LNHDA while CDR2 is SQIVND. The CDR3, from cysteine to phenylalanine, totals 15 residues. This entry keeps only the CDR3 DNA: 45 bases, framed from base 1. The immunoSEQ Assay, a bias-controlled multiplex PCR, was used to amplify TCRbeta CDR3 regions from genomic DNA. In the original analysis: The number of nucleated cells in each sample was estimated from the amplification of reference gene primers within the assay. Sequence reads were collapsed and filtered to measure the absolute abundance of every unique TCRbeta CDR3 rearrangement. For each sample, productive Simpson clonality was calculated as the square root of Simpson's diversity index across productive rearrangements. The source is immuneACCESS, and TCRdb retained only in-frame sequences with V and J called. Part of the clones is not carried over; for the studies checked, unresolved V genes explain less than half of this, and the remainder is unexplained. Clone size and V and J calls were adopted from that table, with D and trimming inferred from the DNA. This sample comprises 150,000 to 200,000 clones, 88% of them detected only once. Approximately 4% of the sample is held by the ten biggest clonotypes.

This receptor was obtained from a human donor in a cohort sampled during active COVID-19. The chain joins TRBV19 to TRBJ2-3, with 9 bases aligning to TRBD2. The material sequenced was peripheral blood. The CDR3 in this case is CASSNLAGNTDTQYF. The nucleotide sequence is TGTGCCAGTAGTAACCTAGCGGGGAACACAGATACGCAGTATTTT.